The rows below give T cell receptor beta chains drawn from one sample of a study of T-cell memory formation after mild COVID-19. One entry per CDR3 protein, called by TCRdb with MiXCR from the 5' RACE reads. The table has 340,000 or so distinct CDR3 sequences, around 13% seen once. The sequencing input was PBMCs or a T cell subset sorted from them (not recorded which). Receptors originate from a young man who had mild COVID-19 (a few samples of this study predate the infection). Cell type and time point are not known. Each CDR3 is given with its conserved first and last residue. A D gene is named only where the DNA matches it firmly. Rows give clone size only sometimes, using once, few, many, or a class for an expanded clone.

cdr3_nt,cdr3_aa,clone_size,v_call,j_call,d_call
TGCGCCAGCAGCTTGATGCCTGGGGATAATTCACCCCTCCACTTT,CASSLMPGDNSPLHF,few,TRBV5-1,TRBJ1-6,NA
TGCGCCAGCAGCCCGCGCGGGGCGCTTATTGAAAAACTGTTTTTT,CASSPRGALIEKLFF,NA,TRBV4-1,TRBJ1-4,NA
TGTGCCAGCAGCCAGTCGGATACGCAGTATTTT,CASSQSDTQYF,few,TRBV6-2/TRBV6-3,TRBJ2-3,NA
TGTGCCAGCAGTTACGATGATCCGTCCCTCCACTTT,CASSYDDPSLHF,many,TRBV6-6,TRBJ1-6,NA
TGTGCCAGCAGCTTGGGGTATATTCGAGAACCTGGCATCGAAGCTTTCTTT,CASSLGYIREPGIEAFF,NA,TRBV11-2,TRBJ1-1,NA
TGTGCCAGCAGCCCAGGGACTAGCGGGGGACAAGAGACCCAGTACTTC,CASSPGTSGGQETQYF,few,TRBV7-9,TRBJ2-5,TRBD2
TGTGCCAGCCCGGGCGGTTCACCCCTCCACTTT,CASPGGSPLHF,few,TRBV12-3/TRBV12-4,TRBJ1-6,NA
TGTGCCAGCAGCCCCGGCCAGTTGGCTCGGCAGTACTTC,CASSPGQLARQYF,few,TRBV6-6,TRBJ2-7,NA
TGCGCCAGCAGCTTGTCCGGACTATCCAATGAGCAGTTCTTC,CASSLSGLSNEQFF,NA,TRBV5-1,TRBJ2-1,NA
TGCAGTGCTAGGAGGACGGATAATAACTATGGCTACACCTTC,CSARRTDNNYGYTF,few,TRBV20-1,TRBJ1-2,NA
TGTGCCAGCAGTCTAGACTGGGCTCGGGGTGGCTACACCTTC,CASSLDWARGGYTF,NA,TRBV12-3/TRBV12-4,TRBJ1-2,NA
TGTGCCAGCAGCTTAACATGGAGCGGGGATACAGATACGCAGTATTTT,CASSLTWSGDTDTQYF,NA,TRBV7-3,TRBJ2-3,TRBD2
TGCGCCAGCAGCCCCCTGCAGGGTACGAACTACAATGAGCAGTTCTTC,CASSPLQGTNYNEQFF,NA,TRBV5-1,TRBJ2-1,NA
TGCAGTGCCGTTAACCGGGACAGGGCGGTTTTC,CSAVNRDRAVF,few,TRBV20-1,TRBJ2-4,TRBD1
TGTGCCACCAGCAGAGAGTCGTGGGCTAGACAACGATACAATGAGCAGTTCTTC,CATSRESWARQRYNEQFF,many,TRBV15,TRBJ2-1,NA
TGTGCCAGCAGCCATTGGGACAGGGGGTCCGGGGAGCTGTTTTTT,CASSHWDRGSGELFF,few,TRBV3-1,TRBJ2-2,TRBD1
TGTGCCAGCTCACCACGGGCGGACGGATACTATGGCTACACCTTC,CASSPRADGYYGYTF,NA,TRBV18,TRBJ1-2,NA
TGCGCCAGCAGCTTGGAAGGACCCACGGAGGAGACCCAGTACTTC,CASSLEGPTEETQYF,few,TRBV5-1,TRBJ2-5,NA
TGTGCCAGCAGCCTCACAGGGGCGGGAAATGGCTACACCTTC,CASSLTGAGNGYTF,few,TRBV7-9,TRBJ1-2,TRBD1
TGTGCCAGCAGGGCAGAACCGGGACAGGGCTTCACCTACAATGAGCAGTTCTTC,CASRAEPGQGFTYNEQFF,few,TRBV6-6,TRBJ2-1,TRBD1
TGCAGTGCTGGGGGTCGGGCCGAAGCCCCCTACGAGCAGTACTTC,CSAGGRAEAPYEQYF,few,TRBV20-1,TRBJ2-7,NA
TGTGCCAGCAGTGTTGGTAGTGGGGTAGAGACCCAGTACTTC,CASSVGSGVETQYF,few,TRBV2,TRBJ2-5,NA
TGTGCCAGCAGTTATTTACAGGGTTCTAACTATGGCTACACCTTC,CASSYLQGSNYGYTF,NA,TRBV6-6,TRBJ1-2,NA
TGTGCCAGCAGCTTGTTCGGGCTTAATTCCGAAGGCGATGAGCAGTTCTTC,CASSLFGLNSEGDEQFF,many,TRBV5-5,TRBJ2-1,NA
TGTGCCACCAGTGCCATCCCCGGGACAGGGACGGATGAGCAGTTCTTC,CATSAIPGTGTDEQFF,NA,TRBV24-1,TRBJ2-1,TRBD1
TGTGCCATCAGTGAGTCAAACGGCTCCTACGAGCAGTACTTC,CAISESNGSYEQYF,few,TRBV10-3,TRBJ2-7,NA
TGTGCCAGCAGTGTACTCGGACGGATGAGCAATCAGCCCCAGCATTTT,CASSVLGRMSNQPQHF,few,TRBV2,TRBJ1-5,NA